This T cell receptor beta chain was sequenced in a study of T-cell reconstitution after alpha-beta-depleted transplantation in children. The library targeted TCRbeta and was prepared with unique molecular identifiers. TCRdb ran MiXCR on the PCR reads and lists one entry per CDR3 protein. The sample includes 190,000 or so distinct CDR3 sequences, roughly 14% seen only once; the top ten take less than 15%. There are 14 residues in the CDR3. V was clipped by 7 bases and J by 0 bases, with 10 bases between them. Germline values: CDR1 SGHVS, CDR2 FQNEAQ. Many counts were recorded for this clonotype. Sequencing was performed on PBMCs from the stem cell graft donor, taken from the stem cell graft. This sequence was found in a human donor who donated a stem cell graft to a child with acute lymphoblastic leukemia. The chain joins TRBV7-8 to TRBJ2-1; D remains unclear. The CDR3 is CASNKGNSYNEQFF. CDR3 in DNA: TGTGCCAGCAACAAAGGGAACTCCTACAATGAGCAGTTCTTC.